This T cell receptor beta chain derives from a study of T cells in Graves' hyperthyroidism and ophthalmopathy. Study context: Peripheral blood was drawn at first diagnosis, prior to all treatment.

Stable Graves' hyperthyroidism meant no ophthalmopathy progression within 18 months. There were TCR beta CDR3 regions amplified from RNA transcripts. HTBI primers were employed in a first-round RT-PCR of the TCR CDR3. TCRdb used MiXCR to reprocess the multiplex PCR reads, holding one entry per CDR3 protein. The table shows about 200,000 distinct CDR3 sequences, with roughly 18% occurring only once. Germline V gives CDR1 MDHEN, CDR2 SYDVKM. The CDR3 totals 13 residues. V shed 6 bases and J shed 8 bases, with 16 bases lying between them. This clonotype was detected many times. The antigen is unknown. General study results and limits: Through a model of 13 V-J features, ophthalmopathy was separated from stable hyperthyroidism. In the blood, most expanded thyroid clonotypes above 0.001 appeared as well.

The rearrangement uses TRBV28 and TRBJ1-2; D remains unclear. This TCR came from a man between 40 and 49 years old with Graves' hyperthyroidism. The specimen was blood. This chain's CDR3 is CASSLLQRPGYTF. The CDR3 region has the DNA TGTGCCAGCAGCTTGTTACAACGGCCGGGCTACACCTTC.